What follows describes a single TCR beta chain. The data were taken from a study of control samples from healthy donors and cancer patients. Some clones are missing from TCRdb's copy, which holds only in-frame ones; the method was immunoSEQ multiplex PCR. The sample holds over 120,000 clones, 91% seen once. The origin of this receptor is a man aged 25 to 40 in good health. The sequencing input was blood.

The CDR3: CASSFHTADTQYF. The CDR3 DNA is TGTGCCAGCAGTTTTCACACCGCCGATACGCAGTATTTT. The chain has TRBV27 and TRBJ2-3; D call uncertain. The CDR3 contains 13 residues. V lost 3 bases to trimming and J lost 6 bases, with 10 bases between them. The germline V gene has CDR1 MNHEY and CDR2 SMNVEV (reference sequence).